What follows is one TCR beta chain and its context. What it binds is not known. Profiling relied on immunoSEQ multiplex PCR, and the TCRdb table lists in-frame clones only, not all of them. In the table there are some 70,000 clones, about 87% of which are singletons. These data are taken from a study of a mutant IDH1 vaccine in newly diagnosed glioma. Across the study: Vaccinations were initiated 4-6 weeks following radiotherapy alone, or were given together with temozolomide cycles. Sex distribution of treated patients was around 62% male and around 40% female; mean age was around 40 years. Before enrollment, the patients had been treated with radiotherapy alone, temozolomide alone, or both together. Most of them had received both. Study observations and caveats: Pseudoprogression looked unconnected to shifts in top peripheral T cell clonotypes.

From germline, CDR1 is SEHNR and CDR2 FQNEAQ (reference sequence). Trimming pared 4 bases from V and 0 bases from J, leaving 16 bases between. This CDR3 region has 17 residues. Noted time point: week 23, last vaccination. One vaccine dose held 300 ug of mutant IDH1 20-mer peptide and came with topical imiquimod. The chain carries TRBV7-9 and TRBJ2-1; TRBD1 is a possible D gene (6 bases). This sample comprised PBMCs, obtained from a glioma patient whose treatment included an IDH1 peptide vaccine. The sequence came from a man aged 18 to 29 with glioma. The CDR3 DNA sequence: TGTGCCAGCAGCTCCTATACAGGGTACCCCTCCTACAATGAGCAGTTCTTC. It encodes CASSSYTGYPSYNEQFF.